The 7 T cell receptor beta chains in this list originate from one sample, sequenced in a study of shared clonotypes between healthy human individuals. TCRdb's table, derived via immunoSEQ multiplex PCR, lists solely in-frame clones and lacks some. The data show around 2,000,000 clones, with approximately 95% seen just once and 0.13% held by the top ten. The sample comprised naive CD4+ T cells sorted from blood. The subset: CD45RA+ positively selected. The source is a man aged 18 to 30 in good health.

This clone was picked up one time. The rearrangement uses TRBV15 and TRBJ2-7, with D possibly being TRBD2 (6 bases). V was shortened by 0 bases and J by 0 bases, with 9 bases between the two germline ends. This CDR3 is 15 amino acids long. Per the germline V gene, CDR1 is LNHNV and CDR2 is YYDKDF (reference sequence). The chain's CDR3 is CATSRDSGNSYEQYF. The CDR3 DNA sequence: TGTGCCACCAGCAGAGATAGCGGCAACTCCTACGAGCAGTACTTC.

The V and J genes are TRBV30 and TRBJ1-5; 7 bases are shared with TRBD1. This CDR3 comprises 12 residues. J lost 4 bases, V lost 5 bases, and 2 bases had no gene match. Looked up from germline, CDR1 is GTSNPN and CDR2 is SVGIG (reference sequence). The CDR3 DNA follows: TGTGCCTGGGACAGGGTAAATCAGCCCCAGCATTTT. It yields the protein CAWDRVNQPQHF.

This chain joins TRBV7-9 and TRBJ2-1, with D possibly being TRBD2 (6 bases). Germline lookup yields CDR1 SEHNR and CDR2 FQNEAQ (reference sequence). Trimming shortened V by 8 bases and J by 4 bases, and 15 bases separated the two germline ends. CDR3 size: 14 residues. For the CDR3, the DNA is TGTGCCAGCGAGGGAGGTAGAACTTACAATGAGCAGTTCTTC. Amino acids: CASEGGRTYNEQFF.

This clone appeared a single time. V and J are TRBV4-3 and TRBJ2-1; 7 nucleotides match TRBD2. The CDR3 runs 15 residues. V was clipped by 1 base and J by 6 bases; unmatched bases: 6. Germline CDR1 and CDR2: LGHNA and YSLEER. This CDR3 reads CASSQVSSGINEQFF. For the CDR3, the DNA is TGCGCCAGCAGCCAAGTCTCTAGCGGTATCAATGAGCAGTTCTTC.

This chain links TRBV2 with TRBJ1-2, with 7 bases aligning to TRBD1. CDR3 length: 13 amino acids. The germline V gene has CDR1 SNHLY and CDR2 FYNNEI. The V segment lost 1 base and the J segment 7 bases; nucleotides outside the gene matches: 3. For the CDR3, the DNA is TGTGCCAGCAGTGAAGAGGGGGCCATTGGCTACACCTTC. Its protein product is CASSEEGAIGYTF.

V is TRBV5-1 and J is TRBJ1-2, with D perhaps TRBD1 (6 bases). The CDR3 has 13 residues. The V end lost 0 bases, the J end lost 8 bases, and 11 bases lay between the germline ends. Germline values: CDR1 SGHRS, CDR2 YFSETQ. The CDR3 protein is CASSLDRVNGYTF. The CDR3 nucleotides are TGCGCCAGCAGCTTGGACAGGGTGAACGGCTACACCTTC.

On this clone itself: A clone one base away is much larger, so this may be a read error. V gene TRBV5-6 combines with J gene TRBJ1-6; 12 bases fit TRBD1. The V gene end was trimmed by 4 bases and the J gene end by 5 bases; junction bases not matched to a gene: 13. Germline V lookup: CDR1 SGHDT, CDR2 YYEEEE. The CDR3 runs 19 residues. The CDR3 loop is CASSAPPGTGGLHNSPLHF. In DNA, the CDR3 is TGTGCCAGCAGCGCGCCACCCGGGACAGGGGGCCTGCATAATTCACCCCTCCACTTT.